The next 17 T cell receptor beta chains were all read from a single sample in a study of chemoradiotherapy in HPV16-positive cancers. The table came from immunoSEQ multiplex PCR; TCRdb's copy has only in-frame clones and leaves some out. The sample records approximately 9,000 clones, approximately 84% being singletons. The starting material was blood, obtained from a patient who underwent chemoradiotherapy. All receptors come from a human donor with HPV-associated anogenital cancer.

V and J are TRBV5-1 and TRBJ2-2; D gene ambiguous. The CDR3 length is 14 residues. CDR1 and CDR2 from the germline V gene are SGHRS and YFSETQ. With 2 bases removed from V and 1 base from J, the gap between germline ends came to 6 bases. This CDR3 reads CASSFGRNTGELFF. The CDR3 DNA reads as TGCGCCAGCAGCTTCGGACGGAACACCGGGGAGCTGTTTTTT.

This chain joins TRBV5-6 and TRBJ2-3; 8 nucleotides agree with TRBD2. Per germline, CDR1 SGHDT and CDR2 YYEEEE. V was clipped by 4 bases and J by 2 bases; unmatched bases: 12. This CDR3 is built from 17 residues. The DNA for the CDR3 is TGTGCCAGCAGCCTGCGCGGGGGCGGGGGGCACACAGATACGCAGTATTTT. It is translated as CASSLRGGGGHTDTQYF.

The rearrangement links TRBV19 to TRBJ1-2, with 11 bases fitting TRBD1. V gave up 5 bases and J gave up 6 bases; unmatched junction bases: 5. This CDR3 region has 14 residues. From germline, CDR1 is LNHDA and CDR2 SQIVND (reference sequence). The CDR3 DNA reads as TGTGCCAGTAGTGGGGACAGGGGGAGTCATGGCTACACCTTC. Protein sequence: CASSGDRGSHGYTF. Full variable domain (rest looked up from reference TRBV19 and TRBJ1-2): DGGITQSPKYLFRKEGQNVTLSCEQNLNHDAMYWYRQDPGQGLRLIYYSQIVNDFQKGDIAEGYSVSREKKESFPLTVTSAQKNPTAFYLCASSGDRGSHGYTFGSGTRLTVV.

There are a few counts of this clone. This chain connects TRBV5-6 to TRBJ1-6, with D maybe TRBD1 (6 bases). Germline loops: CDR1 SGHDT, CDR2 YYEEEE. V lost 4 bases, J lost 7 bases, and 15 bases lay in between. The CDR3 is 15 amino acids. CDR3 protein: CASSVLTGDNSPLHF. The CDR3 DNA sequence: TGTGCCAGCAGCGTACTGACAGGAGACAATTCACCCCTCCACTTT.

The chain couples TRBV4-3 to TRBJ1-1, with no clear D. V was cut by 1 base and J by 1 base, with 10 bases left in between. Germline lookup yields CDR1 LGHNA and CDR2 YSLEER. There are 15 residues in the CDR3. This chain's CDR3 is CASSQAGLANTEAFF. CDR3 nucleotides: TGCGCCAGCAGCCAAGCCGGCCTGGCGAACACTGAAGCTTTCTTT.

This clone turned up a few times. The rearrangement links TRBV18 to TRBJ1-1; no definite D call. The CDR3 sequence is 13 residues long. Germline CDR1 reads KGHSH; CDR2 reads LQKENI. Trimming pared 3 bases from V and 6 bases from J, leaving 11 bases between. CDR3 region: CASSPGEGAEAFF. For the CDR3, the DNA is TGTGCCAGCTCACCCGGGGAGGGCGCTGAAGCTTTCTTT.

V gene TRBV4-1 combines with J gene TRBJ2-1; D possibly corresponds to TRBD1 (5 bases). This CDR3 has 14 amino acids. Germline V gene sequence: CDR1 MGHRA, CDR2 YSYEKL. V was cut by 2 bases and J by 9 bases, with 14 bases left in between. CDR3 nucleotide sequence: TGCGCCAGCAGCCAACAGGCCACCACAGGTGAGCAGTTCTTC. It codes for CASSQQATTGEQFF.

The V call is TRBV7-3, the J call TRBJ2-2, with 13 nucleotides matching TRBD2. J gave up 4 bases and V 3 bases, and 8 bases lay outside the gene matches. Germline values: CDR1 SGHTA, CDR2 FQGTGA. The CDR3 runs 18 residues. In DNA, the CDR3 is TGTGCCAGCAGCTTGACTAGCGGGGGGCCAGGAATCACCGGGGAGCTGTTTTTT. Its translation: CASSLTSGGPGITGELFF.

V is TRBV7-9 and J is TRBJ1-2; weak D call: TRBD1 (5 bases). The CDR3 spans 15 residues. V was shortened by 4 bases and J by 4 bases, with 16 bases between the two germline ends. Germline-derived CDR1 and CDR2 are SEHNR and FQNEAQ (reference sequence). The CDR3 nucleotides read TGTGCCAGCAGCTCTACTCTCCAGGGAGGCTATGGCTACACCTTC. Protein product: CASSSTLQGGYGYTF.

This chain links TRBV6-1 with TRBJ1-5; D is ambiguous. The CDR3 is 13 residues long. Trimming removed 3 bases at V and 3 bases at J, with 6 bases between. The germline gives CDR1 MNHNS, CDR2 SASEGT. CDR3 nucleotides: TGTGCCAGCAGTGATTCCGACAATCAGCCCCAGCATTTT. Protein product: CASSDSDNQPQHF.

This chain connects TRBV9 to TRBJ1-2; no definite D call. The CDR3 has 15 residues. V shed 0 bases and J shed 2 bases, with 11 bases lying between them. Germline CDR1 is SGDLS and CDR2 is YYNGEE. The CDR3 is CASSVGFEVNYGYTF. In nucleotides, the CDR3 is TGTGCCAGCAGCGTAGGGTTCGAAGTCAACTATGGCTACACCTTC.

CDR3 DNA sequence: TGTGCCAGCAGACCACCCTGGGACCTTTCTGGAAACACCATATATTTT. This translates into CASRPPWDLSGNTIYF. V gene TRBV25-1 combines with J gene TRBJ1-3; possible D gene TRBD1, 5 bases. The CDR3 contains 16 residues. Trimming stripped 6 bases from V and 1 base from J, with 16 bases between. Germline lookup yields CDR1 MGHDK and CDR2 SYGVNS.

The CDR3 region is CASSTPTGGVNEQFF. The DNA of the CDR3 is TGTGCCAGCAGTACCCCGACAGGGGGGGTCAATGAGCAGTTCTTC. The chain combines TRBV6-5 with TRBJ2-1; 9 bases are shared with TRBD1. The CDR3 has 15 residues. After removal of 5 bases from V and 6 bases from J, the junction contained 8 bases not matched to a gene. The V gene's germline CDR1 is MNHEY and CDR2 SVGAGI.

V usage is TRBV6-6 and J usage is TRBJ1-1; D is unresolved. In germline, CDR1 is MNHNY, CDR2 SVGAGI (reference sequence). This CDR3 is 12 amino acids long. Between the trimmed V and J ends, which lost 5 bases and 2 bases, there was a span of 6 bases. CDR3 region: CASSPQNTEAFF. CDR3 nucleotide sequence: TGTGCCAGCAGTCCCCAAAACACTGAAGCTTTCTTT.

V gene TRBV11-2 combines with J gene TRBJ1-3; D not resolved. The CDR3 sequence is 12 residues long. V was cut by 5 bases and J by 0 bases, with 2 bases left in between. Germline V gene lookup returns CDR1 SGHAT and CDR2 FQNNGV. The chain's CDR3 is CASSGSGNTIYF. In DNA form, the CDR3 reads TGTGCCAGCAGCGGCTCTGGAAACACCATATATTTT.

The rearrangement uses TRBV11-2 and TRBJ1-1; D gene uncertain. Trimming stripped 1 base from V and 2 bases from J, with 14 bases between. CDR1 and CDR2 from the germline V gene are SGHAT and FQNNGV. This CDR3 is built from 16 residues. The CDR3: CASSLALAGFNTEAFF. The DNA for the CDR3 is TGTGCCAGCAGCTTAGCACTAGCGGGGTTCAACACTGAAGCTTTCTTT.

The chain joins TRBV5-1 to TRBJ2-2, with D possibly being TRBD1 (5 bases). The CDR3 spans 15 residues. V lost 0 bases to trimming and J lost 0 bases, with 6 bases between them. Germline CDR1 is SGHRS and CDR2 is YFSETQ. The CDR3 loop reads CASSLEGTNTGELFF. The CDR3 DNA reads as TGCGCCAGCAGCTTGGAGGGGACGAACACCGGGGAGCTGTTTTTT.